This T cell receptor beta chain comes out of a study of T cell changes during pregnancy in multiple sclerosis. Trimming pared 5 bases from V and 1 base from J, leaving 15 bases between. The CDR3 runs 16 residues. Germline CDR1 reads MDHEN; CDR2 reads SYDVKM. Assay: immunoSEQ multiplex PCR; the TCRdb copy retains only in-frame clones and omits some. Of more than 70,000 clones detected, less than 95% appear once; the ten largest clones hold approximately 0.99%. The starting material was peripheral blood, obtained before pregnancy. The clonotype originates from a female donor with multiple sclerosis, enrolled in a pregnancy study. The gene calls are TRBV28 and TRBJ2-4; the D gene is possibly TRBD2 (5 bases). This CDR3 reads CASSPGGGPAKNIQYF. For the CDR3, the DNA is TGTGCCAGCAGTCCCGGCGGAGGTCCCGCCAAAAACATTCAGTACTTC.